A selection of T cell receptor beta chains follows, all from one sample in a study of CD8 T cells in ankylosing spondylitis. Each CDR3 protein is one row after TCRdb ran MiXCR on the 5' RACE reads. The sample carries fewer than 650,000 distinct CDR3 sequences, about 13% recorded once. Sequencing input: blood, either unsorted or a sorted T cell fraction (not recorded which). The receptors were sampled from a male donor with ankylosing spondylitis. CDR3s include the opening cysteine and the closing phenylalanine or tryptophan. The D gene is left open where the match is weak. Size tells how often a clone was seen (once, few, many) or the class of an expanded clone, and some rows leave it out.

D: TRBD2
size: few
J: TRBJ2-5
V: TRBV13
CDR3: CASSSNNLGRTSGQETQYF
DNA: TGTGCCAGCAGCTCAAACAACCTGGGGAGGACTAGCGGCCAAGAGACCCAGTACTTC

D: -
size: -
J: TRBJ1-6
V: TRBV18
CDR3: CASSPYVENVYNSPLHF
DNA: TGTGCCAGCTCACCATATGTAGAAAACGTCTATAATTCACCCCTCCACTTT

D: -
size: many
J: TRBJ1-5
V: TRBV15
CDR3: CATSRGGRQPQHF
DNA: TGTGCCACCAGCAGAGGTGGCCGTCAGCCCCAGCATTTT

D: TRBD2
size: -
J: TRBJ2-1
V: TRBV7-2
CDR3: CASSRAPIAGGPSEQFF
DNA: TGTGCCAGCAGCCGTGCTCCAATAGCGGGAGGGCCCTCTGAGCAGTTCTTC

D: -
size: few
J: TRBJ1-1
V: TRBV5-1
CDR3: CASSWQDDRTEAFF
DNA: TGCGCCAGCAGCTGGCAGGATGATAGAACTGAAGCTTTCTTT

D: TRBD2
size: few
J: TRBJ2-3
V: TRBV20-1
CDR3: CSATPGLAGEVDTQYF
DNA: TGCAGTGCGACGCCGGGACTAGCGGGAGAAGTAGATACGCAGTATTTT

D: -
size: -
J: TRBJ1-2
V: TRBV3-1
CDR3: CASSHAGQRRRGYTF
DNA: TGTGCCAGCAGCCACGCGGGCCAGCGCAGGCGAGGCTACACCTTC

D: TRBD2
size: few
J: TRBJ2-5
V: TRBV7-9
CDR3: CASSLLAGGPTGQYF
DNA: TGTGCCAGCAGCTTACTAGCGGGAGGGCCGACTGGCCAGTACTTC

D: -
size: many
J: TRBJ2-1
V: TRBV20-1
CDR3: CSASRTRSYNEQFF
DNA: TGCAGTGCTTCCCGGACTCGCTCCTACAATGAGCAGTTCTTC

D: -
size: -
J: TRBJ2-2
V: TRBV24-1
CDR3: CATGRNPGELFF
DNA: TGTGCCACCGGGAGGAACCCTGGGGAGCTGTTTTTT

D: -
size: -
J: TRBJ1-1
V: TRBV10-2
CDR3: CASSDQGHFEAFF
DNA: TGCGCCAGCAGTGATCAAGGACACTTTGAAGCTTTCTTT

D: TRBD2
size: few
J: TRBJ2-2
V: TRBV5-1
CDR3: CASSFLTGGLTGELFF
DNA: TGCGCCAGCAGCTTTCTGACGGGGGGACTCACCGGGGAGCTGTTTTTT

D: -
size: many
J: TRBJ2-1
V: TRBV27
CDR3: CASSLSPPGINEQFF
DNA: TGTGCCAGCAGTTTGTCTCCCCCAGGGATTAACGAGCAGTTCTTC

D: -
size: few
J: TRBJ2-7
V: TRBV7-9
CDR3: CASSRTPSYEQYF
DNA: TGTGCCAGCAGTCGGACTCCCTCCTACGAGCAGTACTTC

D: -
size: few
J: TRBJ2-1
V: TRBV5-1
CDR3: CASSFESWANEQFF
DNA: TGCGCCAGCAGCTTCGAGTCCTGGGCGAATGAGCAGTTCTTC

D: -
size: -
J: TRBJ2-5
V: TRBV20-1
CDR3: CSAVRDTQETQYF
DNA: TGCAGTGCTGTCCGGGACACACAAGAGACCCAGTACTTC

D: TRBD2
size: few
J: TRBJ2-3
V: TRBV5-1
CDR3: CASSLSASGSTDTQYF
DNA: TGCGCCAGCAGCTTGTCGGCTAGCGGGAGTACAGATACGCAGTATTTT

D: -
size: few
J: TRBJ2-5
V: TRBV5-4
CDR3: CASSEPGRQETQYF
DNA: TGTGCCAGCAGCGAACCGGGACGGCAAGAGACCCAGTACTTC

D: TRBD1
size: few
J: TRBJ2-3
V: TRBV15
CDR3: CATSRDWAGGLLRTDTQYF
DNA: TGTGCCACCAGCAGAGATTGGGCAGGGGGCCTTCTTCGCACAGATACGCAGTATTTT

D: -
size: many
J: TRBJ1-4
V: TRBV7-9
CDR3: CASSSTEFNEKLFF
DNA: TGTGCCAGCAGCTCGACAGAGTTTAATGAAAAACTGTTTTTT

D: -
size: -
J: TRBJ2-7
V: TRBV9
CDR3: CASSAEGVMGIPKEQYF
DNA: TGTGCCAGCAGCGCCGAGGGCGTCATGGGGATTCCTAAGGAGCAGTACTTC

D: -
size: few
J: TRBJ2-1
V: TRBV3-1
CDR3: CASSQGLGSALYNEQFF
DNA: TGTGCCAGCAGCCAAGGCTTGGGGAGCGCCCTCTACAATGAGCAGTTCTTC

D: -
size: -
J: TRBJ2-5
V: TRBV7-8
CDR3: CASSLAIWETQYF
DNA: TGTGCCAGCAGCTTAGCGATATGGGAGACCCAGTACTTC

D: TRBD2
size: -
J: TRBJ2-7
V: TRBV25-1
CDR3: CASSEPEREDYEQYF
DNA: TGTGCCAGCAGTGAACCGGAGCGGGAGGATTACGAGCAGTACTTC

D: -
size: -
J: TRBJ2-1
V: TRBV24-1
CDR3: CATSVAEGYNEQFF
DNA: TGTGCCACCAGTGTGGCAGAAGGTTACAATGAGCAGTTCTTC

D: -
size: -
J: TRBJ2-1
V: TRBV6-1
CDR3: CASSELGSVYNEQFF
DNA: TGTGCCAGCAGTGAACTAGGGAGCGTCTACAATGAGCAGTTCTTC

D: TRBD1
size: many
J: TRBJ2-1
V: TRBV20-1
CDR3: CSARHSRGQDNEQFF
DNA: TGCAGTGCTAGACATAGCCGGGGACAGGACAATGAGCAGTTCTTC

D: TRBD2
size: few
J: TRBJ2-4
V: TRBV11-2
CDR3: CASSSTLAGLPTLAKNIQYF
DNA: TGTGCCAGCAGCTCAACTCTAGCGGGCTTACCCACGCTAGCCAAAAACATTCAGTACTTC

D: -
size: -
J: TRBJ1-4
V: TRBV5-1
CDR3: CASSLGTYPEKLFF
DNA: TGCGCCAGCAGCCTCGGGACATACCCTGAAAAACTGTTTTTT

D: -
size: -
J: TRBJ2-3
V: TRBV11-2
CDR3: CASSFILAASTDTQYF
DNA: TGTGCCAGCAGCTTTATATTAGCGGCTAGCACAGATACGCAGTATTTT

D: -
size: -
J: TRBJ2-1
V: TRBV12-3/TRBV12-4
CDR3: CASSTLAGRSEQFF
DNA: TGTGCCAGCAGTACCCTTGCGGGAAGGAGTGAGCAGTTCTTC

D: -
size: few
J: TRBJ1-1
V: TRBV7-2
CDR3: CASSLEFRGTEAFF
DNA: TGTGCCAGCAGCTTAGAATTCCGTGGGACTGAAGCTTTCTTT

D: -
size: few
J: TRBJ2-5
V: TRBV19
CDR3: CATGSIRETQYF
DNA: TGTGCCACCGGTTCTATACGGGAGACCCAGTACTTC

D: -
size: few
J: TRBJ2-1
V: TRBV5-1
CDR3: CASSLFPNGEQFF
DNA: TGCGCCAGCAGCTTGTTCCCGAACGGTGAGCAGTTCTTC

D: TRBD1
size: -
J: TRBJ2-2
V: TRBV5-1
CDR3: CASSELPQGAGGTGELFF
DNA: TGCGCCAGCAGCGAGCTACCACAGGGGGCAGGCGGCACCGGGGAGCTGTTTTTT

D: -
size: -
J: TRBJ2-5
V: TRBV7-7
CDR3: CASSLLGGGGETQYF
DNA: TGTGCCAGCAGCTTACTGGGGGGCGGAGGGGAGACCCAGTACTTC

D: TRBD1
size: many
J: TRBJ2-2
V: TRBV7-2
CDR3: CASSLTGKVNTGELFF
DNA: TGTGCCAGCAGCTTGACAGGGAAGGTGAACACCGGGGAGCTGTTTTTT

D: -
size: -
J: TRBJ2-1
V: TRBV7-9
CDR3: CASSFGPVQFF
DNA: TGTGCCAGCAGCTTTGGACCCGTGCAGTTCTTC

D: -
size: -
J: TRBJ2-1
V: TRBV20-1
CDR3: CSAPPSGLFNEQFF
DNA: TGCAGTGCTCCACCTTCGGGACTCTTCAATGAGCAGTTCTTC

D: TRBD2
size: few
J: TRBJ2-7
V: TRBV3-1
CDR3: CASSPTTSGRALEQYF
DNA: TGTGCCAGCAGCCCCACGACTAGCGGGAGGGCCCTCGAGCAGTACTTC

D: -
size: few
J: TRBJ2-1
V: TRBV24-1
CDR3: CATSEGVNEQFF
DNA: TGTGCCACCAGTGAGGGGGTAAACGAGCAGTTCTTC

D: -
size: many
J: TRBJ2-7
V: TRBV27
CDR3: CASSLSGSYEQYF
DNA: TGTGCCAGCAGCCTTAGTGGCTCCTACGAGCAGTACTTC

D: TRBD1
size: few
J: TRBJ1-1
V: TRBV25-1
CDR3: CASSEPGGRITEAFF
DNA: TGTGCCAGCAGTGAACCAGGGGGCCGGATTACCGAAGCTTTCTTT

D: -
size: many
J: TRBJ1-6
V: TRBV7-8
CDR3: CASSFLGTGHNSPLHF
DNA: TGTGCCAGCAGCTTTCTCGGGACGGGGCATAATTCACCCCTCCACTTT

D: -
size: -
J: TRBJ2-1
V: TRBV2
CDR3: CASSVTAGPYNEQFF
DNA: TGTGCCAGCAGTGTAACAGCGGGTCCCTACAATGAGCAGTTCTTC

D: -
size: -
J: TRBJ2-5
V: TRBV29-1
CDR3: CSADRQETQYF
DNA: TGCAGCGCAGACAGACAAGAGACCCAGTACTTC

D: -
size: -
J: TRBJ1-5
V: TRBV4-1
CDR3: CASSQDRTGNQPQHF
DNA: TGCGCCAGCAGCCAAGATCGGACAGGCAATCAGCCCCAGCATTTT

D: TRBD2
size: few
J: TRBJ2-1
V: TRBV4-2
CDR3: CASSQLAGQGDHEQFF
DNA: TGTGCCAGCAGCCAACTAGCGGGCCAAGGAGACCATGAGCAGTTCTTC

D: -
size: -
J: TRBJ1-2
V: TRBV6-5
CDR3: CASSYRAGDYGYTF
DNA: TGTGCCAGCAGTTACCGCGCCGGGGACTATGGCTACACCTTC

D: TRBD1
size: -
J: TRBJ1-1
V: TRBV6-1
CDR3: CASRDRGLNTEAFF
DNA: TGTGCCAGCAGGGACAGGGGGCTGAACACTGAAGCTTTCTTT